This entry features one TCR beta chain sequence. As yet, its antigen is unknown. The source of the sample is a study of identical twins. A single record per CDR3 protein comes from TCRdb applying MiXCR to the 5' RACE reads. The sample includes about 220,000 distinct CDR3 sequences, approximately 5.9% of them seen just once. Germline trimming cut 5 bases from V and 3 bases from J; bases unmatched to any gene: 11. CDR3 length: 16 residues. Germline V lookup: CDR1 SEHNR, CDR2 FQNEAQ (reference sequence). Whole-study findings and limits: In cord blood, abundant beta clonotypes had fewer insertions; memory showed no trend. Weaker excess twin sharing was seen among beta out-of-frame sequences.

In addition, the sample was reused for a study of T cells expressing NK-cell markers.

The sample taken for sequencing was CD8+ T cells sorted from blood. This sequence was found in a woman aged 18-29 years in good health. This rearrangement joins TRBV7-9 to TRBJ1-1; 8 bases line up with TRBD1. DNA for the CDR3: TGTGCCAGCAGCCCAGGGGGCGCAAGGACGGACACTGAAGCTTTCTTT. This encodes CASSPGGARTDTEAFF.